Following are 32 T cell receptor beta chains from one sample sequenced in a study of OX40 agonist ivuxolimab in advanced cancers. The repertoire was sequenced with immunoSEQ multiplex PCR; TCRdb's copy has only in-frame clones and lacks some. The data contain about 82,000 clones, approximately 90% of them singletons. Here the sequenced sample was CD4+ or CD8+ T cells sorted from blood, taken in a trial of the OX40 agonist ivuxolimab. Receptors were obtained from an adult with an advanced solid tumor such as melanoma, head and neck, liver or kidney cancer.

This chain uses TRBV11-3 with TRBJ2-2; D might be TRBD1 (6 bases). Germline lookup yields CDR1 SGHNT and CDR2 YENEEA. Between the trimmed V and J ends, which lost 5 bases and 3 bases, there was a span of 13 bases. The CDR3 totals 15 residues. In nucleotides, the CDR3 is TGTGCCAGCAGCACCTTGGGGGCGGACACCGGGGAGCTGTTTTTT. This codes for CASSTLGADTGELFF.

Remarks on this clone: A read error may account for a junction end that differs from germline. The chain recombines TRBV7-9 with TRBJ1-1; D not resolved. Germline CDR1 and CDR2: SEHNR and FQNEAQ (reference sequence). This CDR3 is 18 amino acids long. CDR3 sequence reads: CASSTGSITFQENTGAFF. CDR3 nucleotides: TGTGCCAGCAGCACCGGGAGTATTACCTTTCAAGAGAACACTGGAGCTTTCTTT.

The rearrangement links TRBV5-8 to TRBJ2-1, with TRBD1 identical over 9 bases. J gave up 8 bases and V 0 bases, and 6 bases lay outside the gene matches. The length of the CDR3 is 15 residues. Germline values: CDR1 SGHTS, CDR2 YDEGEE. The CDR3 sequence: CASSLEGQGIDEQFF. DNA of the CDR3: TGTGCCAGCAGCTTGGAGGGACAGGGTATTGATGAGCAGTTCTTC.

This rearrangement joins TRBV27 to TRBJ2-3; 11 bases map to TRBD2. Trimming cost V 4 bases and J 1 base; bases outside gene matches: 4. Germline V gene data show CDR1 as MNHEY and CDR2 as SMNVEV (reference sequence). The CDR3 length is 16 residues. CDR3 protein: CASSSGTSGRTDTQYF. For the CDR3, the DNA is TGTGCCAGCAGTTCCGGGACTAGCGGACGCACAGATACGCAGTATTTT.

CDR3 residues: CASRGTELRTYEQYF. The CDR3 bases are TGTGCCAGCAGGGGGACAGAGCTCAGGACCTACGAGCAGTACTTC. The chain combines TRBV27 with TRBJ2-7; 7 bases fit TRBD1. The V gene's germline CDR1 is MNHEY and CDR2 SMNVEV (reference sequence). Trimming at V came to 6 bases and at J to 2 bases, leaving 10 bases not matched to a gene. This CDR3 is 15 amino acids long.

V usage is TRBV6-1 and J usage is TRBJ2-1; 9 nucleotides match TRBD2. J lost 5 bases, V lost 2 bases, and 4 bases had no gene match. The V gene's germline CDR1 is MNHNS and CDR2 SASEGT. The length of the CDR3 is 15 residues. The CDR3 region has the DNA TGTGCCAGCAGTGAAAGCGGGAGGAGAAACAATGAGCAGTTCTTC. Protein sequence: CASSESGRRNNEQFF.

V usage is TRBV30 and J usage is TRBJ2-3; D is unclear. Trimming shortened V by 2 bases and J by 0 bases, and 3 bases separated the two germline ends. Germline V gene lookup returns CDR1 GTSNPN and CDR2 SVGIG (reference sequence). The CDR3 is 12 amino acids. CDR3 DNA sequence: TGTGCCTGGAGTTTTAGCACAGATACGCAGTATTTT. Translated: CAWSFSTDTQYF.

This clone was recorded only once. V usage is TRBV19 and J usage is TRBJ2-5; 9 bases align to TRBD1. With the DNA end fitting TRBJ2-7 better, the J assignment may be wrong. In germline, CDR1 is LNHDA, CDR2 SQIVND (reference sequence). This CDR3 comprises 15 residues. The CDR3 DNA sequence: TGTGCCAGTAGTATAGTAGGGGACAGGGCCCACGAGCAGTACTTC. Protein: CASSIVGDRAHEQYF.

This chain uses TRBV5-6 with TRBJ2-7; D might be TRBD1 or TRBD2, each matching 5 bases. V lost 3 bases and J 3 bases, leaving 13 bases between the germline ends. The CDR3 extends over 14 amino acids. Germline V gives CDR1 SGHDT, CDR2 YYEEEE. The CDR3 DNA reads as TGTGCCAGCAGCTCCCGGGGACCCTTCTACGAGCAGTACTTC. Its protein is CASSSRGPFYEQYF. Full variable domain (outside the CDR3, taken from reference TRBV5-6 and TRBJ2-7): DAGVTQSPTHLIKTRGQQVTLRCSPKSGHDTVSWYQQALGQGPQFIFQYYEEEERQRGNFPDRFSGHQFPNYSSELNVNALLLGDSALYLCASSSRGPFYEQYFGPGTRLTVT.

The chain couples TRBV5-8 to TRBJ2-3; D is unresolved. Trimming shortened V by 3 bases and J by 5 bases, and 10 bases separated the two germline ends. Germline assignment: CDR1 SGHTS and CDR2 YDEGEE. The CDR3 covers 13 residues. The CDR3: CASSSFTGDTQYF. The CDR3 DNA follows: TGTGCCAGCAGCTCATTCACGGGAGATACGCAGTATTTT.

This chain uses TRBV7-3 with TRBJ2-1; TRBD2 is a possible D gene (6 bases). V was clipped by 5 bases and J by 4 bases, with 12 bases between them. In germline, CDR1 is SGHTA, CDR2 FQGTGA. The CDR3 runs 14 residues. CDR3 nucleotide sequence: TGTGCCAGCAGCCATACTGGGGGGTACAATGAGCAGTTCTTC. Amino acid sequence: CASSHTGGYNEQFF.

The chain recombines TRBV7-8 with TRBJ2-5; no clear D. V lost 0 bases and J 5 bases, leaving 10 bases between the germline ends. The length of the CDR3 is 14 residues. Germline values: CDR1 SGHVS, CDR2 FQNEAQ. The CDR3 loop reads CASSLAFLGETQYF. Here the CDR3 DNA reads TGTGCCAGCAGCTTAGCTTTTCTCGGGGAGACCCAGTACTTC.

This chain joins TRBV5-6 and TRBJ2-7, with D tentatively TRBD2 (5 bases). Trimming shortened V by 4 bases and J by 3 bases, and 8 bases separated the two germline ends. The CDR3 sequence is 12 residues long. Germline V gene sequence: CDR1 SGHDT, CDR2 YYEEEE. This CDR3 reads CASSIGVYEQYF. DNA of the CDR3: TGTGCCAGCAGCATCGGGGTCTACGAGCAGTACTTC. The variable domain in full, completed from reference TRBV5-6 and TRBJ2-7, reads DAGVTQSPTHLIKTRGQQVTLRCSPKSGHDTVSWYQQALGQGPQFIFQYYEEEERQRGNFPDRFSGHQFPNYSSELNVNALLLGDSALYLCASSIGVYEQYFGPGTRLTVT.

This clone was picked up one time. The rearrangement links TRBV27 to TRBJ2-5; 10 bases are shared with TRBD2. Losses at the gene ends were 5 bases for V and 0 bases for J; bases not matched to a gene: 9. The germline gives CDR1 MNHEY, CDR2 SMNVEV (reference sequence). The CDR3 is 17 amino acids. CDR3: CASSPFTGLANQETQYF. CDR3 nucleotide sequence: TGTGCCAGCAGTCCATTTACGGGACTAGCGAACCAAGAGACCCAGTACTTC.

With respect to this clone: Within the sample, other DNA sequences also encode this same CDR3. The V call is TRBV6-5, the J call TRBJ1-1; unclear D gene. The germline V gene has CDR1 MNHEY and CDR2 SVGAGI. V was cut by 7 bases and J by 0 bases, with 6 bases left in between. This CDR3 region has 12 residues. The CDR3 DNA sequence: TGTGCCAGCACTGGGATGAACACTGAAGCTTTCTTT. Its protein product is CASTGMNTEAFF.

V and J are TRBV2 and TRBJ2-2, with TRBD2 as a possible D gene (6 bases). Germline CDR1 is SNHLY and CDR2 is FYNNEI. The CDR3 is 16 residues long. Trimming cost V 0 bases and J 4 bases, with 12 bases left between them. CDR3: CASSEAVGGSTGELFF. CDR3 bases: TGTGCCAGCAGTGAAGCTGTGGGGGGAAGCACCGGGGAGCTGTTTTTT.

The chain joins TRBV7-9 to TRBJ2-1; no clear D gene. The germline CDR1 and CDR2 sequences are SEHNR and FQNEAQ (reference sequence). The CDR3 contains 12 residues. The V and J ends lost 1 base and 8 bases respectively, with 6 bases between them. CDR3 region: CASSLVSDEQFF. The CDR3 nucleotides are TGTGCCAGCAGCTTAGTTTCCGATGAGCAGTTCTTC.

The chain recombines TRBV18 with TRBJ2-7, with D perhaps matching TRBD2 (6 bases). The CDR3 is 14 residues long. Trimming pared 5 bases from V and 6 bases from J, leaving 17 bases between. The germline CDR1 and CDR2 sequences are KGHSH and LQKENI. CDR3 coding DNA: TGTGCCAGCTCATCTTCCGGGACTGTGGGCGAGCAGTACTTC. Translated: CASSSSGTVGEQYF.

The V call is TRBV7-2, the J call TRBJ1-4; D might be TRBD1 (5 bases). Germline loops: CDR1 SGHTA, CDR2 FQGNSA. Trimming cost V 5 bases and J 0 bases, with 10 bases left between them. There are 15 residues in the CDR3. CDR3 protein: CASSGQDATNEKLFF. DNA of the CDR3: TGTGCCAGCAGCGGACAAGATGCAACTAATGAAAAACTGTTTTTT.

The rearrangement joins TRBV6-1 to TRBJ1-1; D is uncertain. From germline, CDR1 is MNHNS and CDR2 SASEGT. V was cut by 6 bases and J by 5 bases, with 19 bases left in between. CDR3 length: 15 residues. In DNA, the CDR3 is TGTGCCAGCAGGGTCCCGGCGCTTATTGGGACTGAAGCTTTCTTT. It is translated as CASRVPALIGTEAFF.

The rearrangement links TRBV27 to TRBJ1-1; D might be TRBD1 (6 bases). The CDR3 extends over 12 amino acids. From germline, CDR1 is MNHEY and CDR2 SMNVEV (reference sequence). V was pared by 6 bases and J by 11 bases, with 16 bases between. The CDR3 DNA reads TGTGCCAGCAGACGTAAAGGGGGTGAGGCTTTCTTT. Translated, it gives CASRRKGGEAFF.

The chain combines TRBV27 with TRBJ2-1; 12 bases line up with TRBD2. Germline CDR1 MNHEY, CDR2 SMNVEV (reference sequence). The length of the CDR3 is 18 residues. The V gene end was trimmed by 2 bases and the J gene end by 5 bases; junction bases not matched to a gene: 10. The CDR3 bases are TGTGCCAGCAGTTTAGGGTCGTACGGGACTAGCGGGCACAATGAGCAGTTCTTC. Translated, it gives CASSLGSYGTSGHNEQFF.

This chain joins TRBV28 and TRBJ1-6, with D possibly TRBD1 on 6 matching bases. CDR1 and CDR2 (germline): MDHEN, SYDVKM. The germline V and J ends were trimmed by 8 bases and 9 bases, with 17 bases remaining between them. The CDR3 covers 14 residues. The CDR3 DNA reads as TGTGCCAGCTCCTCCGGGACATGGGGTTCACCCCTCCACTTT. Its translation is CASSSGTWGSPLHF.

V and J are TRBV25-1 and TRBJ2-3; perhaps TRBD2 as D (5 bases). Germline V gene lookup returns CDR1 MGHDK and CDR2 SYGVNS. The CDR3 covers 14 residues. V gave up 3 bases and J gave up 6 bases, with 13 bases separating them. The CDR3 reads CASSDPSGGDTQYF. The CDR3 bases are TGTGCCAGCAGTGATCCGAGCGGAGGCGATACGCAGTATTTT.

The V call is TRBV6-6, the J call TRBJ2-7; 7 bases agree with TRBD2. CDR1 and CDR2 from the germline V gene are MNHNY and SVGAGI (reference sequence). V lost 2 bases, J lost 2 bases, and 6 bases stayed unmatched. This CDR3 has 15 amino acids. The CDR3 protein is CASSYAWGGAYEQYF. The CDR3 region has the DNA TGTGCCAGCAGTTACGCCTGGGGGGGGGCCTACGAGCAGTACTTC.

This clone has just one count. CDR3 in amino acids: CSVGLAGVSTGELFF. CDR3 sequence (DNA): TGCAGCGTTGGACTAGCGGGAGTGAGCACCGGGGAGCTGTTTTTT. This chain connects TRBV29-1 to TRBJ2-2, with 12 bases fitting TRBD2. This CDR3 comprises 15 residues. Unmatched junction bases numbered 4, after V lost 4 bases and J lost 4 bases. The germline gives CDR1 SQVTM, CDR2 ANQGSEA.

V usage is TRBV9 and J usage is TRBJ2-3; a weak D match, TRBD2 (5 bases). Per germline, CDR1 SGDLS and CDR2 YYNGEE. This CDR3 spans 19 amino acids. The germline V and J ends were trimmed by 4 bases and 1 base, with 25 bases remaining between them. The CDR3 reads CASSQNPQRSPLGTDTQYF. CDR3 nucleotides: TGTGCCAGCAGCCAAAACCCACAGCGGAGCCCACTTGGCACAGATACGCAGTATTTT.

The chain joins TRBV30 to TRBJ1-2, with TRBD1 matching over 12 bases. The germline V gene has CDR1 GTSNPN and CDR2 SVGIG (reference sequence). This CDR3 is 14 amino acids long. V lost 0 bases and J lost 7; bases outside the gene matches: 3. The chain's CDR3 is CAWSVGTGGIGYTF. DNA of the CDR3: TGTGCCTGGAGTGTAGGGACAGGGGGCATTGGCTACACCTTC. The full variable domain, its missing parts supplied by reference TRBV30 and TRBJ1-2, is SQTIHQWPATLVQPVGSPLSLECTVEGTSNPNLYWYRQAAGRGLQLLFYSVGIGQISSEVPQNLSASRPQDRQFILSSKKLLLSDSGFYLCAWSVGTGGIGYTFGSGTRLTVV.

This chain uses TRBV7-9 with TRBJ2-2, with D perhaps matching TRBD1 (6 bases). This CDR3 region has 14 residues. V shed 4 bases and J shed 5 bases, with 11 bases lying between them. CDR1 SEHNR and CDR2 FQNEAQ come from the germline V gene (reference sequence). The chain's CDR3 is CASSSGVETGELFF. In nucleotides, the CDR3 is TGTGCCAGCAGCTCAGGGGTTGAGACCGGGGAGCTGTTTTTT.

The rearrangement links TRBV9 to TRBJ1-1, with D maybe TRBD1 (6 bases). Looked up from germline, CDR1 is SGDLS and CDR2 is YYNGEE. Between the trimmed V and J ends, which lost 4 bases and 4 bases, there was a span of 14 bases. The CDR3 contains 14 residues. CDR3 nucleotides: TGTGCCAGCAGCCCTACAGGGTGGGGCACTGAAGCTTTCTTT. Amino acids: CASSPTGWGTEAFF.

For the CDR3, the DNA is TGCAGCGTTATTCAAACCGGGACTAGCGCCAATGAGCAGTTCTTC. Translation gives CSVIQTGTSANEQFF. This chain uses TRBV29-1 with TRBJ2-1; 10 nucleotides match TRBD2. V was pared by 5 bases and J by 6 bases, with 10 bases of the junction left unmatched. The CDR3 is 15 residues long. The germline gives CDR1 SQVTM, CDR2 ANQGSEA.

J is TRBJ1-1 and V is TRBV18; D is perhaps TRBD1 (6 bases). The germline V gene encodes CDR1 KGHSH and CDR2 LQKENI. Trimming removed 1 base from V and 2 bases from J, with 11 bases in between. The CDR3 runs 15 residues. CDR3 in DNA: TGTGCCAGCTCACCACTAAGACAGGCAAACACTGAAGCTTTCTTT. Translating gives CASSPLRQANTEAFF. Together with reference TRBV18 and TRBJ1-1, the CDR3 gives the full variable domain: NAGVMQNPRHLVRRRGQEARLRCSPMKGHSHVYWYRQLPEEGLKFMVYLQKENIIDESGMPKERFSAEFPKEGPSILRIQQVVRGDSAAYFCASSPLRQANTEAFFGQGTRLTVV.